Following are 27 T cell receptor beta chains from one sample sequenced in a study of blood T cells in healthy people across ages. Then a second PCR, running roughly 7 to 11 cycles, was carried out with a sample-barcoded 5' primer and a J-beta primer mix. TCRdb passed the 5' RACE reads through MiXCR, listing each CDR3 protein once. Here the sample spans more than 1,400,000 distinct CDR3 sequences, 35% to 45% being singletons. Sequencing was done on a sample of blood. These receptors came from a woman between 18 and 29 years old in good health.

This clonotype was seen repeatedly, ten times or more. The chain has TRBV29-1 and TRBJ1-4; 7 nucleotides align to TRBD1. The CDR3 sequence is 13 residues long. Trimming cost V 2 bases and J 7 bases; bases outside gene matches: 4. CDR1 is SQVTM and CDR2 is ANQGSEA in the germline V gene. The chain's CDR3 is CSVESGQAEKLFF. CDR3 DNA: TGCAGCGTTGAATCCGGACAGGCTGAAAAACTGTTTTTT.

The chain couples TRBV15 to TRBJ2-2; no definite D call. Deletions cut 5 bases from V and 0 bases from J, with 16 bases between. Germline V gene sequence: CDR1 LNHNV, CDR2 YYDKDF (reference sequence). The CDR3 sequence is 17 residues long. Here the CDR3 reads CATSHDPLLSNTGELFF. CDR3 nucleotides: TGTGCCACCAGCCACGACCCCCTGCTTTCGAACACCGGGGAGCTGTTTTTT. Drawing the rest from reference TRBV15 and TRBJ2-2, the complete variable domain is DAMVIQNPRYQVTQFGKPVTLSCSQTLNHNVMYWYQQKSSQAPKLLFHYYDKDFNNEADTPDNFQSRRPNTSFCFLDIRSPGLGDTAMYLCATSHDPLLSNTGELFFGEGSRLTVL.

The rearrangement joins TRBV13 to TRBJ2-1; 7 positions agree with TRBD2. The CDR3 covers 16 residues. V gave up 2 bases and J gave up 5 bases; unmatched junction bases: 9. Germline V gene lookup returns CDR1 PRHDT and CDR2 FYEKMQ (reference sequence). The CDR3 bases are TGTGCCAGCAGCTTACTGAGCTGGGGGGGGGACAATGAGCAGTTCTTC. As protein: CASSLLSWGGDNEQFF. The full variable domain, in which reference TRBV13 and TRBJ2-1 provide the parts outside the CDR3, is AAGVIQSPRHLIKEKRETATLKCYPIPRHDTVYWYQQGPGQDPQFLISFYEKMQSDKGSIPDRFSAQQFSDYHSELNMSSLELGDSALYFCASSLLSWGGDNEQFFGPGTRLTVL.

The rearrangement joins TRBV21-1 to TRBJ2-7; TRBD2, the D gene given by the table, was not confirmed from the DNA. The assigned J gene may be wrong: the sequence end matches TRBJ2-5 better. TRBV21-1 is listed as a pseudogene. This CDR3 is built from 14 residues. The CDR3 sequence: CASVIYHGGETQYF. The CDR3 DNA reads as TGTGCCAGTGTTATCTACCACGGAGGGGAGACCCAGTACTTC.

This sequence joins TRBV29-1 and TRBJ1-1, with D unclear. This CDR3 contains 11 residues. Germline values: CDR1 SQVTM, CDR2 ANQGSEA. The ends were cut back, 6 bases at V and 4 bases at J, with 9 bases in the middle. The CDR3 bases are TGCAGCGTAATGGATTCCACTGAAGCTTTCTTT. It is translated as CSVMDSTEAFF.

A few counts support this clonotype. The V gene is TRBV28, the J gene TRBJ2-5; 7 bases map to TRBD2. This CDR3 region has 13 residues. Trimming took 7 bases from V and 1 from J; bases not matched to a gene: 3. Germline CDR1 MDHEN, CDR2 SYDVKM. The CDR3 here is CASMGGGQETQYF. CDR3 in DNA: TGTGCCAGCATGGGCGGGGGCCAAGAGACCCAGTACTTC.

This chain uses TRBV7-9 with TRBJ1-2; the D gene is possibly TRBD1 (5 bases). The CDR3 runs to 13 residues. Deletions cut 8 bases from V and 5 bases from J, with 15 bases between. The germline V gene encodes CDR1 SEHNR and CDR2 FQNEAQ (reference sequence). CDR3 region: CASRPPGPYGYTF. The DNA for the CDR3 is TGTGCCAGCCGTCCTCCAGGGCCGTATGGCTACACCTTC.

This clonotype was detected a few times. This chain uses TRBV6-5 with TRBJ2-7; D tentatively reads TRBD1 or TRBD2 (6 bases each). This CDR3 has 12 amino acids. CDR1 and CDR2 from the germline V gene are MNHEY and SVGAGI. Deletions cut 6 bases from V and 6 bases from J, with 12 bases between. DNA for the CDR3: TGTGCCAGCAGCTCACAGGGAGGCGAGCAGTACTTC. This encodes CASSSQGGEQYF.

This clonotype was seen only a few times. The chain carries TRBV25-1 and TRBJ2-5, with 7 bases matching TRBD1. The better agreement between TRBJ2-7 and the DNA end casts doubt on the J call. The CDR3 runs 18 residues. Germline values: CDR1 MGHDK, CDR2 SYGVNS. DNA of the CDR3: TGTGCCAGCAGTGAATATTACACGCAGGGTGACAGGGTTTACGAGCAGTACTTC. The encoded protein is CASSEYYTQGDRVYEQYF.

This clonotype was seen only a few times. The chain links TRBV20-1 to TRBJ2-1; 11 positions agree with TRBD2. Trimming cost V 0 bases and J 4 bases; bases outside gene matches: 8. The CDR3 is 17 residues long. Germline V CDR1 and CDR2: DFQATT, SNEGSKA (reference sequence). CDR3 loop: CSARDRGGLAAYNEQFF. The DNA for the CDR3 is TGCAGTGCTAGAGATCGAGGGGGACTAGCGGCTTACAATGAGCAGTTCTTC.

CDR3 DNA sequence: TGTGCCAGCAGCCTAGGAGGTAGCGGGATCTATCGGGGGGAGCAGTTCTTC. It is translated as CASSLGGSGIYRGEQFF. The chain recombines TRBV6-1 with TRBJ2-1, with TRBD2 matching 8 bases. The germline V gene has CDR1 MNHNS and CDR2 SASEGT. The CDR3 is 17 residues long. With 6 bases clipped from V and 10 bases from J, the junction kept 20 bases outside the gene matches.

The chain uses TRBV4-1 and TRBJ1-5, with TRBD1 as a possible D gene (5 bases). V was cut by 6 bases and J by 7 bases, with 13 bases left in between. This CDR3 has 13 residues. From germline, CDR1 is MGHRA and CDR2 YSYEKL. The CDR3 region is CASSLTRGQPQHF. The CDR3 DNA reads as TGCGCCAGCAGTCTCACCCGGGGGCAGCCCCAGCATTTT.

The sample holds a few counts of this clonotype. The chain employs TRBV27 and TRBJ1-2, with 10 bases that match TRBD1. This CDR3 is built from 15 residues. Germline V gives CDR1 MNHEY, CDR2 SMNVEV (reference sequence). Unmatched junction bases numbered 10, after V lost 4 bases and J lost 8 bases. This CDR3 is CASSSRQGATRGYTF. The CDR3 region has the DNA TGTGCCAGCAGTTCTAGACAGGGGGCAACTAGGGGCTACACCTTC.

This clonotype was seen a handful of times. The chain carries TRBV5-6 and TRBJ2-2; 9 nucleotides agree with TRBD1. Germline loops: CDR1 SGHDT, CDR2 YYEEEE. CDR3 length: 15 amino acids. V was clipped by 2 bases and J by 3 bases; unmatched bases: 2. CDR3 DNA sequence: TGTGCCAGCAGCTTTGGGGACAGGGACACCGGGGAGCTGTTTTTT. Residues: CASSFGDRDTGELFF.

The rearrangement uses TRBV7-2 and TRBJ2-1; 13 bases line up with TRBD2. V dropped 4 bases and J dropped 8; count of bases not matched to a gene: 5. The germline CDR1 and CDR2 sequences are SGHTA and FQGNSA. This CDR3 contains 15 residues. CDR3 coding DNA: TGTGCCAGCAGCTCGGGACTAGCGGGATTCGATGAGCAGTTCTTC. Translating gives CASSSGLAGFDEQFF.

The sample holds a few counts of this clonotype. CDR3 amino acids: CAIAGSLPDNEQFF. The CDR3 DNA reads as TGTGCCATCGCCGGGAGTCTCCCGGACAATGAGCAGTTCTTC. The chain carries TRBV10-3 and TRBJ2-1, with TRBD2 as a possible D gene (6 bases). Trimming removed 8 bases at V and 5 bases at J, with 16 bases between. The CDR3 covers 14 residues. From germline, CDR1 is ENHRY and CDR2 SYGVKD.

This clonotype showed up just a few times. The J gene is TRBJ1-5, the V gene TRBV6-6, with unresolved D. V was trimmed by 4 bases and J by 2 bases, leaving 15 bases between them. In germline, CDR1 is MNHNY, CDR2 SVGAGI (reference sequence). This CDR3 has 16 residues. CDR3 bases: TGTGCCAGCAGTTCGCCCACGACCGACGGCAATCAGCCCCAGCATTTT. It is translated as CASSSPTTDGNQPQHF.

J is TRBJ2-5 and V is TRBV5-6; D not certain. Germline loops: CDR1 SGHDT, CDR2 YYEEEE. CDR3 size: 14 residues. Trimming cost V 2 bases and J 5 bases, with 13 bases left between them. The CDR3 DNA reads TGTGCCAGCAGCTTAGGAGTGACCCAGGAGACCCAGTACTTC. Its translation is CASSLGVTQETQYF.

This clonotype has at least ten counts. The chain joins TRBV27 to TRBJ2-3, with 7 bases that match TRBD1. CDR3 length equals 14 residues. With 3 bases clipped from V and 1 base from J, the junction kept 1 base outside the gene matches. Germline loops: CDR1 MNHEY, CDR2 SMNVEV (reference sequence). As DNA, the CDR3 is TGTGCCAGCAGTTTCGGGACAGGCACAGATACGCAGTATTTT. This gives the protein CASSFGTGTDTQYF.

The genes are TRBV12-3 or TRBV12-4 and TRBJ2-5, with TRBD1 as a possible D gene (6 bases). This CDR3 contains 13 residues. Between the trimmed V and J ends, which lost 8 bases and 11 bases, there was a span of 21 bases. The CDR3 sequence is CASGRGGRDEQYF. The CDR3 nucleotides read TGTGCCAGCGGAAGAGGGGGACGGGATGAGCAGTACTTC.

V usage is TRBV29-1 and J usage is TRBJ1-2; no firm D call. The CDR3 has 11 residues. The germline CDR1 and CDR2 sequences are SQVTM and ANQGSEA. The ends were cut back, 5 bases at V and 7 bases at J, with 11 bases in the middle. The CDR3 spells CSVPKSGGYTF. The CDR3 bases are TGCAGCGTTCCAAAGAGTGGTGGCTACACCTTC.

With regard to this clonotype: At one boundary the junction diverges from the germline segment, which might be a read error. The rearrangement joins TRBV27 to TRBJ2-3, with 9 bases matching TRBD1. The CDR3 is 18 amino acids. The germline V gene has CDR1 MNHEY and CDR2 SMNVEV (reference sequence). In nucleotides, the CDR3 is TGTGCCAGCAGTTTGTCCCGGGACAGGGAGTCGCGCACAGAGACGCAGTATTTT. This sequence encodes CASSLSRDRESRTETQYF.

The V call is TRBV5-1, the J call TRBJ1-1; no reliable D call. V was clipped by 0 bases and J by 0 bases, with 15 bases between them. The CDR3 consists of 17 residues. The germline CDR1 and CDR2 sequences are SGHRS and YFSETQ. The CDR3 spells CASSLAATSLMNTEAFF. The DNA of the CDR3 is TGCGCCAGCAGCTTGGCAGCCACATCCCTCATGAACACTGAAGCTTTCTTT.

This chain joins TRBV9 and TRBJ2-1; 14 bases are a match to TRBD2. Germline V gene data show CDR1 as SGDLS and CDR2 as YYNGEE. The CDR3 has 19 amino acids. The V gene end was trimmed by 0 bases and the J gene end by 0 bases; junction bases not matched to a gene: 5. CDR3 sequence reads: CASSVEGLAGVSSYNEQFF. The DNA of the CDR3 is TGTGCCAGCAGCGTAGAGGGACTAGCGGGGGTGAGCTCCTACAATGAGCAGTTCTTC.

The rearrangement links TRBV6-5 to TRBJ2-5; D perhaps matches TRBD2 (5 bases). This CDR3 has 12 residues. Trimming took off 2 bases at V and 7 bases at J, with 8 bases between the two ends. CDR1 is MNHEY, CDR2 SVGAGI, per germline. The CDR3 nucleotides read TGTGCCAGCAGTTACCCCGGAGGGACCCAGTACTTC. Amino acid sequence: CASSYPGGTQYF.

The rearrangement uses TRBV20-1 and TRBJ1-2, with TRBD1 identical over 7 bases. V lost 5 bases and J lost 6; bases outside the gene matches: 12. This CDR3 has 14 residues. CDR1 and CDR2 (germline): DFQATT, SNEGSKA (reference sequence). The CDR3 sequence: CSAARQGVIDGYTF. DNA for the CDR3: TGCAGTGCTGCCCGTCAGGGGGTTATCGATGGCTACACCTTC.

This clonotype appeared a few times. The CDR3 spells CASTKRSAGAGYEQYF. The DNA for the CDR3 is TGTGCCAGCACCAAAAGGAGTGCGGGGGCAGGCTACGAGCAGTACTTC. V is TRBV2 and J is TRBJ2-7, with a tentative D call TRBD2 (7 bases). Trimming stripped 7 bases from V and 3 bases from J, with 22 bases between. Germline V gene data show CDR1 as SNHLY and CDR2 as FYNNEI. The CDR3 covers 16 residues. Full variable domain (remainder filled in from reference TRBV2 and TRBJ2-7): EPEVTQTPSHQVTQMGQEVILRCVPISNHLYFYWYRQILGQKVEFLVSFYNNEISEKSEIFDDQFSVERPDGSNFTLKIRSTKLEDSAMYFCASTKRSAGAGYEQYFGPGTRLTVT.